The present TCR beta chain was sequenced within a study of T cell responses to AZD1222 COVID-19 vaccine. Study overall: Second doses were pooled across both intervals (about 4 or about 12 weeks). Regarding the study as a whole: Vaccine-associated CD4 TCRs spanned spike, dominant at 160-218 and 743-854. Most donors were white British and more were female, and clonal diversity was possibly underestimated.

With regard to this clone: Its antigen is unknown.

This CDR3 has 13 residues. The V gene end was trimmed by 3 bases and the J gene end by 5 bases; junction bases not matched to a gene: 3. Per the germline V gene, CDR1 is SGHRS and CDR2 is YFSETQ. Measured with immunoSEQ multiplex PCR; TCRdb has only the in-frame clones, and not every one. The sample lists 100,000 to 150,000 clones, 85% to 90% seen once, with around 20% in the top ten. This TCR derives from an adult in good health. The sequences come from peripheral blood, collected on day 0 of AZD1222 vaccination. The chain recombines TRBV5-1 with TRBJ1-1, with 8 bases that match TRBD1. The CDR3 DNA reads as TGCGCCAGCAGCTGGACAGGGAGAACTGAAGCTTTCTTT. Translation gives CASSWTGRTEAFF. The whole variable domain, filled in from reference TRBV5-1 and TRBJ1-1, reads KAGVTQTPRYLIKTRGQQVTLSCSPISGHRSVSWYQQTPGQGLQFLFEYFSETQRNKGNFPGRFSGRQFSNSRSEMNVSTLELGDSALYLCASSWTGRTEAFFGQGTRLTVV.